The sequence of this T cell receptor (beta chain) was determined in a study of beta chain features in type 1 diabetes. The overall study: Patients did not differ from healthy donors in age, gender or cell yield.

The investigators reverse transcribed all of the isolated RNA, so they sequenced expressed TCRB transcripts. Method: immunoSEQ multiplex PCR; TCRdb's copy keeps in-frame clones and lacks some. The top ten clones hold more than 0.015% of a sample with roughly 400,000 clones, less than 15% of them seen once. The CDR3 sequence is 14 residues long. Germline V gene lookup returns CDR1 SQVTM and CDR2 ANQGSEA. V gave up 0 bases and J gave up 2 bases, with 11 bases separating them. This clone was detected a few times. This sequence joins TRBV29-1 and TRBJ2-7; tentatively, D is TRBD1 (7 bases). The sample comprised naive CD4+ T cells from blood. This clonotype originated in a woman aged 18-35 years in good health. CDR3 in DNA: TGCAGCGTTGAAGACAGGGGGGTCCCCTACGAGCAGTACTTC. Protein product: CSVEDRGVPYEQYF.